This TCR beta chain derives from a study of T cells expressing NK-cell markers. Generation of TCR beta cDNA was performed by 5'RACE template switching incorporating UMIs. Using the 5' RACE reads, TCRdb records one entry per CDR3 protein without DNA. Its table lists about 380,000 distinct CDR3 sequences. CDR1 SEHNR and CDR2 FQNEAQ come from the germline V gene (reference sequence). This CDR3 contains 13 residues. Specimen: blood T cells: a sorted CD56 or NKG2C T cell subset, CD4+ or CD8+ T cells, or bulk PBMC T cells (not recorded which). The receptor was derived from a man aged 18-70 years in good health. The chain joins TRBV7-9 to TRBJ1-5; TCRdb lists TRBD1, though no DNA is available to test this call. The CDR3 reads CASSDSDWGAQHF.